The sequence of this TCR beta chain was determined in a study of cytotoxic CD8 clonotypes in ibrutinib-treated CLL. Overall study context: Response sampling occurred after a median around 12 months of treatment (range 6 to 36).

Concerning this clone itself: Its antigen is not identified.

The method was immunoSEQ multiplex PCR; TCRdb's version includes in-frame clones alone and lacks a portion of them. Here the sample spans 330,000 or so clones, about 64% being singletons. Cryopreserved PBMCs were the source of approximately 2 micrograms of genomic DNA, which went to TCR beta libraries. General observations from the study: The study found public clonotypes uncommon, contracting or stable on treatment. Increased clonality at ibrutinib response gave way to a return toward baseline at progression.

Germline assignment: CDR1 SEHNR and CDR2 FQNEAQ (reference sequence). The CDR3 is 13 amino acids. Between the trimmed V and J ends, which lost 0 bases and 4 bases, there was a span of 6 bases. The starting material was PBMCs, obtained after 36 months of ibrutinib treatment. This clonotype was obtained from a human donor with chronic lymphocytic leukemia. The chain has TRBV7-9 and TRBJ2-5; no reliable D call. CDR3 sequence (DNA): TGTGCCAGCAGCTTAGCAGGGCGAGAGACCCAGTACTTC. Translated, it gives CASSLAGRETQYF.